The 16 T cell receptor beta chains reported below all come from one sample, sequenced in a study of T cell responses to AZD1222 COVID-19 vaccine. Sequenced by immunoSEQ multiplex PCR; TCRdb stores in-frame clones only, minus some. The sample has approximately 100,000 clones, over 80% seen once. The sequences come from peripheral blood, collected on day 0 of AZD1222 vaccination. These TCRs come from an adult in good health.

In nucleotides, the CDR3 is TGTGCCAGCAGCCAAGTGACCGGGGGGGGCCTTGGCACAGATACGCAGTATTTT. Amino acids: CASSQVTGGGLGTDTQYF. J is TRBJ2-3 and V is TRBV3-1 (or the pseudogene TRBV3-2); 8 bases fit TRBD2. Germline assignment: CDR1 LGHDT and CDR2 YNNKEL (reference sequence). This CDR3 has 18 amino acids. V was clipped by 1 base and J by 1 base; unmatched bases: 10.

The chain has TRBV10-3 and TRBJ1-2; no firm D call. Trimming took off 2 bases at V and 0 bases at J, with 13 bases between the two ends. CDR3 length: 16 residues. Germline V CDR1 and CDR2: ENHRY, SYGVKD. CDR3: CAISEAGLSSNYGYTF. The CDR3 DNA is TGTGCCATCAGTGAGGCGGGGTTAAGCTCTAACTATGGCTACACCTTC.

The chain joins TRBV7-2 to TRBJ1-3, with 9 positions matching TRBD1. The CDR3 contains 13 residues. Germline V gives CDR1 SGHTA, CDR2 FQGNSA. The J segment lost 10 bases and the V segment lost 5 bases, leaving 6 bases of the junction unmatched. Here the CDR3 reads CASSVDRGRTIYF. CDR3 in DNA: TGTGCCAGCAGCGTGGACAGGGGCCGTACCATATATTTT.

The CDR3 DNA sequence: TGTGCCAGCAGTTTAACTCCTGGGACAGGGGGCTACGAGCAGTACTTC. Translating it yields CASSLTPGTGGYEQYF. The V gene is TRBV27, the J gene TRBJ2-7; 11 bases are a match to TRBD1. The germline CDR1 and CDR2 sequences are MNHEY and SMNVEV (reference sequence). CDR3 length: 16 residues. Losses at the gene ends were 2 bases for V and 3 bases for J; bases not matched to a gene: 6.

This chain joins TRBV24-1 and TRBJ1-2; 7 bases line up with TRBD1. V shed 4 bases, J shed 4 bases, and the junction held 5 bases outside the gene matches. From germline, CDR1 is KGHDR and CDR2 SFDVKD. The CDR3 loop spans 14 amino acids. This CDR3 reads CATSESDRVYGYTF. The CDR3 nucleotides read TGTGCCACCAGTGAATCTGACAGGGTCTATGGCTACACCTTC.

The gene calls are TRBV7-2 and TRBJ1-5, with 7 bases matching TRBD1. In germline, CDR1 is SGHTA, CDR2 FQGNSA. The CDR3 is 15 amino acids. With V trimmed by 1 base and J by 4 bases, 4 bases remained unmatched. The CDR3: CASSLGAGGNQPQHF. As DNA, the CDR3 is TGTGCCAGCAGCTTAGGGGCAGGGGGTAATCAGCCCCAGCATTTT.

The gene calls are TRBV7-3 and TRBJ2-3; the D is unclear. The CDR3 totals 15 residues. The germline V and J ends were trimmed by 2 bases and 0 bases, with 9 bases remaining between them. The germline V gene has CDR1 SGHTA and CDR2 FQGTGA. CDR3 nucleotides: TGTGCCAGCAGCTTAGGGTCCTCTAGCACAGATACGCAGTATTTT. Its protein is CASSLGSSSTDTQYF. The complete variable domain, with remaining parts taken from reference TRBV7-3 and TRBJ2-3, reads GAGVSQTPSNKVTEKGKYVELRCDPISGHTALYWYRQSLGQGPEFLIYFQGTGAADDSGLPNDRFFAVRPEGSVSTLKIQRTERGDSAVYLCASSLGSSSTDTQYFGPGTRLTVL.

This clone was found once. J is TRBJ2-1 and V is TRBV29-1, with 11 bases matching TRBD1. With V trimmed by 4 bases and J by 8 bases, 7 bases remained unmatched. CDR3 size: 14 residues. CDR1 and CDR2 from the germline V gene are SQVTM and ANQGSEA. CDR3 bases: TGCAGCGTTGTAGGACAGGGGGCTCGGGATGAGCAGTTCTTC. Protein sequence: CSVVGQGARDEQFF.

The CDR3 protein is CASSSGGAGEKLFF. As DNA, the CDR3 is TGTGCCAGCAGCTCAGGGGGCGCGGGCGAAAAACTGTTTTTT. The chain carries TRBV5-8 and TRBJ1-4; 8 bases match TRBD1. The V and J ends lost 3 bases and 8 bases, in that order; junction bases with no gene match: 6. Germline CDR1 and CDR2: SGHTS and YDEGEE. There are 14 residues in the CDR3. The full variable domain, its missing parts supplied by reference TRBV5-8 and TRBJ1-4, is EAGVTQSPTHLIKTRGQQATLRCSPISGHTSVYWYQQALGLGLQFLLWYDEGEERNRGNFPPRFSGRQFPNYSSELNVNALELEDSALYLCASSSGGAGEKLFFGSGTQLSVL.

This clone turned up a few times. The V gene is TRBV6-1, the J gene TRBJ2-1, with 10 bases matching TRBD2. Germline V lookup: CDR1 MNHNS, CDR2 SASEGT. The CDR3 extends over 16 amino acids. Trimming at V came to 2 bases and at J to 4 bases, leaving 5 bases not matched to a gene. The CDR3 sequence is CASSEIAGGGYNEQFF. The CDR3 DNA sequence: TGTGCCAGCAGTGAAATAGCGGGGGGCGGGTACAATGAGCAGTTCTTC.

The chain joins TRBV7-9 to TRBJ2-3; 13 bases are shared with TRBD2. After removal of 6 bases from V and 0 bases from J, the junction contained 6 bases not matched to a gene. The length of the CDR3 is 17 residues. CDR1 is SEHNR and CDR2 is FQNEAQ in the germline V gene (reference sequence). CDR3 sequence: CASSPLTSGGSTDTQYF. In DNA form, the CDR3 reads TGTGCCAGCAGTCCTCTGACTAGCGGGGGGAGCACAGATACGCAGTATTTT.

This rearrangement joins TRBV28 to TRBJ2-7; TRBD2 matches 7 bases. The V gene's germline CDR1 is MDHEN and CDR2 SYDVKM. This CDR3 has 15 amino acids. V dropped 7 bases and J dropped 2; count of bases not matched to a gene: 11. Here the CDR3 reads CASTSVGRGTYEQYF. As DNA, the CDR3 is TGTGCCAGCACCTCCGTTGGGAGGGGAACCTACGAGCAGTACTTC.

This clone was recorded once. The rearrangement links TRBV27 to TRBJ1-1, with D unresolved. Germline lookup yields CDR1 MNHEY and CDR2 SMNVEV (reference sequence). V gave up 2 bases and J gave up 4 bases, with 8 bases separating them. The CDR3 sequence is 13 residues long. CDR3 in DNA: TGTGCCAGCAGTTTACTAGGGTCCACTGAAGCTTTCTTT. It encodes CASSLLGSTEAFF.

The V gene is TRBV18, the J gene TRBJ2-7, with TRBD1 identical over 10 bases. Germline CDR1 is KGHSH and CDR2 is LQKENI. Trimming removed 5 bases from V and 3 bases from J; junction bases left unmatched: 10. The CDR3 consists of 16 residues. CDR3 bases: TGTGCCAGCTCAGCATCCGGGACAGGGGTCTTCTACGAGCAGTACTTC. This codes for CASSASGTGVFYEQYF.

This clone appeared once. The chain couples TRBV6-2 or TRBV6-3 to TRBJ1-5, with D hard to call. Germline V gene data show CDR1 as MNHEY and CDR2 as SVGEGT. The V end was cut by 6 bases, the J end by 6 bases, with 12 bases between. The length of the CDR3 is 13 residues. DNA for the CDR3: TGTGCCAGCAGCCATACATCACTTCAGCCCCAGCATTTT. This encodes CASSHTSLQPQHF.

This clone has a single count. The J gene is TRBJ2-2, the V gene TRBV29-1; no definite D call. The CDR3 extends over 13 amino acids. The germline V and J ends were trimmed by 7 bases and 4 bases, with 13 bases remaining between them. CDR1 is SQVTM, CDR2 ANQGSEA, per germline. The CDR3 nucleotides read TGCAGCGCTGCTCAGAGGAGCACCGGGGAGCTGTTTTTT. It is translated as CSAAQRSTGELFF.